This entry concerns a single T cell receptor beta chain. Its antigen is as yet unknown. These data come from a study of response to subunit inactivated influenza vaccine. Broader study findings: T cells newly recruited by each seasonal influenza vaccination are few, the authors suggested.

TCRdb recomputed calls from the RT-PCR reads with MiXCR, one row per CDR3 protein. The sample shows around 790,000 distinct CDR3 sequences, around 20% of them seen only once. This clonotype was sampled from a man aged 45-60 years who received an inactivated influenza vaccine. The sequencing used PBMCs from blood, collected around 5 days after vaccination.

CDR3 in DNA: TGCAGTGCTAGAGATCCTAACAGGGGAACAGATACGCAGTATTTT. Translating it yields CSARDPNRGTDTQYF. V usage is TRBV20-1 and J usage is TRBJ2-3, with 7 bases fitting TRBD1. Germline values: CDR1 DFQATT, CDR2 SNEGSKA (reference sequence). The CDR3 has 15 residues. After removal of 0 bases from V and 3 bases from J, the junction contained 6 bases not matched to a gene.